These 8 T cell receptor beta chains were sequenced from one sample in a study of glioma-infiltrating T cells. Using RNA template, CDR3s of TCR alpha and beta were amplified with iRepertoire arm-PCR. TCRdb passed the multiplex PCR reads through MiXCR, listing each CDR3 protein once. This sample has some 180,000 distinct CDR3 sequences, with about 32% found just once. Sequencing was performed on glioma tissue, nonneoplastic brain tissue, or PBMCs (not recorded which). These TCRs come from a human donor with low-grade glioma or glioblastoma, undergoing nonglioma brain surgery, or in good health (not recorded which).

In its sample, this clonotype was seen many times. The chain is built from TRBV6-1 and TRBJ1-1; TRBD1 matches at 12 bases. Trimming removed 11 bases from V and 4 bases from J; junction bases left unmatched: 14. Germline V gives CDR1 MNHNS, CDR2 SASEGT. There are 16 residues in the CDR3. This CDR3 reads CAAVGTGGVWGTEAFF. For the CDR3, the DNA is TGTGCCGCGGTGGGGACAGGGGGCGTTTGGGGCACTGAAGCTTTCTTT.

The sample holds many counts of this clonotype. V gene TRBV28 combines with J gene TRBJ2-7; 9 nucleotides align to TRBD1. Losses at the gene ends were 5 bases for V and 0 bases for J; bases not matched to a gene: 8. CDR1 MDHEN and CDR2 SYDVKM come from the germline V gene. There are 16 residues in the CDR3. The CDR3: CASSTLGQGVSYEQYF. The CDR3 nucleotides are TGTGCCAGCAGTACTCTGGGACAGGGCGTCTCCTACGAGCAGTACTTC. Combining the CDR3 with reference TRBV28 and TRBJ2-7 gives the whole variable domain DVKVTQSSRYLVKRTGEKVFLECVQDMDHENMFWYRQDPGLGLRLIYFSYDVKMKEKGDIPEGYSVSREKKERFSLILESASTNQTSMYLCASSTLGQGVSYEQYFGPGTRLTVT.

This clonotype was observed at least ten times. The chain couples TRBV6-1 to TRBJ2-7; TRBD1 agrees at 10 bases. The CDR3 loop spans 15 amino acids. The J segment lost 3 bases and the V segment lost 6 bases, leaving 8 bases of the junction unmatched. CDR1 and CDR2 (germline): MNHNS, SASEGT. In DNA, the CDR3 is TGTGCCAGCAGACTAGGGACAGGGGCGGGCTACGAGCAGTACTTC. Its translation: CASRLGTGAGYEQYF.

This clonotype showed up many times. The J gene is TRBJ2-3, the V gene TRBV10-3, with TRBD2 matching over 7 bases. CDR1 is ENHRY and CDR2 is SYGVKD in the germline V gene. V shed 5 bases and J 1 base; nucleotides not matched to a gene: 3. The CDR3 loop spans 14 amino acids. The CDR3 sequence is CAISSSGRTDTQYF. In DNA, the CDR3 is TGTGCCATCAGTTCTAGCGGACGCACAGATACGCAGTATTTT.

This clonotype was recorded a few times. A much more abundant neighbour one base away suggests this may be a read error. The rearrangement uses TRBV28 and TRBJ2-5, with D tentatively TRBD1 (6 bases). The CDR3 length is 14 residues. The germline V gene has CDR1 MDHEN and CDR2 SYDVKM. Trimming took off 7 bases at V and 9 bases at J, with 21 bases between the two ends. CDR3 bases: TGTGCCAGCAATTCCCCGGACAGATTTTTCCCCCAGTACTTC. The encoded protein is CASNSPDRFFPQYF. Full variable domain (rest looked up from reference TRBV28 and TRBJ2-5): DVKVTQSSRYLVKRTGEKVFLECVQDMDHENMFWYRQDPGLGLRLIYFSYDVKMKEKGDIPEGYSVSREKKERFSLILESASTNQTSMYLCASNSPDRFFPQYFGPGTRLLVL.

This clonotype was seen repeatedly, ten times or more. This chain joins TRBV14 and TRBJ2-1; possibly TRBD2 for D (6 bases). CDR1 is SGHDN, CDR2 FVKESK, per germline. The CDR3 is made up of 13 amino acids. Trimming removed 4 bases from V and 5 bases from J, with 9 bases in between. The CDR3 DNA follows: TGTGCCAGCAGCCGCTGGAGGGACAATGAGCAGTTCTTC. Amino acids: CASSRWRDNEQFF.

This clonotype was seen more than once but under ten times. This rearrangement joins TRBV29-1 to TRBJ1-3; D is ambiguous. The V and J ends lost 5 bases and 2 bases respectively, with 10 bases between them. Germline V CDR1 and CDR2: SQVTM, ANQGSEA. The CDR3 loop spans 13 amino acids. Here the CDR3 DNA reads TGCAGCGTTCTTAGGCCGACTGGAAACACCATATATTTT. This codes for CSVLRPTGNTIYF.

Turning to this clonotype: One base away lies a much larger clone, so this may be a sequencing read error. CDR3 nucleotides: TGCGCCAGCAGCCAAGAGGGCAGCGGGGCGTCCTACGAGCAGTTCTTC. Amino acid sequence: CASSQEGSGASYEQFF. V gene TRBV4-3 combines with J gene TRBJ2-1; 7 nucleotides line up with TRBD2. This CDR3 is 16 amino acids long. V was pared by 0 bases and J by 10 bases, with 12 bases of the junction left unmatched. The V gene's germline CDR1 is LGHNA and CDR2 YSLEER.